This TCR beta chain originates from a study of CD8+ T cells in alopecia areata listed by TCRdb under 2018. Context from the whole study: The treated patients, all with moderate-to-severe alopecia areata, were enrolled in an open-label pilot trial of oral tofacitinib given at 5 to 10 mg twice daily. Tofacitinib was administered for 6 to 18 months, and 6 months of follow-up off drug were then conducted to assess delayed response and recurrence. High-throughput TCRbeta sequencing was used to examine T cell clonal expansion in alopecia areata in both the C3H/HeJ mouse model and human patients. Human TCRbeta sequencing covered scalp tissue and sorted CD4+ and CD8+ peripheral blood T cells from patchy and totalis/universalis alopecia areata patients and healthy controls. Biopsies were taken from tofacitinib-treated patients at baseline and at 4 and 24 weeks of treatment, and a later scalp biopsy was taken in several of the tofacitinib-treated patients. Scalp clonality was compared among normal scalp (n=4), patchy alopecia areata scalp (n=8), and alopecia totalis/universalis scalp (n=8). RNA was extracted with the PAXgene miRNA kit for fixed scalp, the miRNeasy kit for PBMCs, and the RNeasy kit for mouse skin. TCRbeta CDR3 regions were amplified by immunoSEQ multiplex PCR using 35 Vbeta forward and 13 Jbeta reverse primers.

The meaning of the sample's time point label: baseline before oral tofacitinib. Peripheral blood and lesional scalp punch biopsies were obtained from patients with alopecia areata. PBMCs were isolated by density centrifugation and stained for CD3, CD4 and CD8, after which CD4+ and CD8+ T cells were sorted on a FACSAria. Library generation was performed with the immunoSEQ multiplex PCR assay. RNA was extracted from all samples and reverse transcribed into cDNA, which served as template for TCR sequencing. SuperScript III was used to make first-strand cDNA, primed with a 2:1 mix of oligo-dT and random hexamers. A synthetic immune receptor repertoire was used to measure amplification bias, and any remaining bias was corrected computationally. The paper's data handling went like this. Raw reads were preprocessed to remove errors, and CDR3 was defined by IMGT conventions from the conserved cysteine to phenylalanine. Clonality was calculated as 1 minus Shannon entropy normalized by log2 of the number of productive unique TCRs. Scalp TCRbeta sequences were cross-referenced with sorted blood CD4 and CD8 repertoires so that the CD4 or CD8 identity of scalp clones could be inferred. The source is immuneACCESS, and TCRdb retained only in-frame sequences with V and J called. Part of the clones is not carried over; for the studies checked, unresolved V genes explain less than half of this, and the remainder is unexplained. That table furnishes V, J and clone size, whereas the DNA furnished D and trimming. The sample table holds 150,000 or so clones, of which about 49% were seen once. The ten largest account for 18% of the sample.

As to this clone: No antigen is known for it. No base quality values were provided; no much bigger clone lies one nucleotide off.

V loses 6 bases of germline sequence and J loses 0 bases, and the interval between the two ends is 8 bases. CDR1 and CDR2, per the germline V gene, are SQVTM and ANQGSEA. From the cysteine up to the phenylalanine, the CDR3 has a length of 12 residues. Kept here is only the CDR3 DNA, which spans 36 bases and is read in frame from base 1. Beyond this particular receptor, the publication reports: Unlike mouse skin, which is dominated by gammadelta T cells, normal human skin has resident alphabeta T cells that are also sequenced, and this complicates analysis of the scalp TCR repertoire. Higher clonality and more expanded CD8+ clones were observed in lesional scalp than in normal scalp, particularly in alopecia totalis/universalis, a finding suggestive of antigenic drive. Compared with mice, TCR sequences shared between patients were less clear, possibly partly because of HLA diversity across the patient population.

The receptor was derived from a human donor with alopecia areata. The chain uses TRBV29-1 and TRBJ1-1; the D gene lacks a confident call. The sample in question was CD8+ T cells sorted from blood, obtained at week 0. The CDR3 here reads CSVLYMNTEAFF. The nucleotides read TGCAGCGTCCTCTATATGAACACTGAAGCTTTCTTT.